This entry concerns a single T cell receptor (beta chain). The table lists this clone with a count of one. The antigen this receptor binds is unknown. There are no base qualities to consult, and no much larger clone falls within one base. The CDR3 regions of human TCRbeta chains were analyzed by immunosequencing. In the source study's methods: TCRs in the repertoires were compared against a reference library of SARS-CoV-2-specific TCRs that had been generated with the MIRA antigen-specificity platform. Breadth was defined as the fraction of unique TCRs that were SARS-CoV-2-associated. Depth was defined as the fraction of total T cells that were SARS-CoV-2-associated. Using the MIRA data, each spike-specific TCR was mapped to the spike region that the TCR reacts to and placed in a CD4 or CD8 class. Log10-transformed breadth and depth values were compared by one-way ANOVA with Sidak's multiple comparisons tests. Imported from immuneACCESS, the table was reduced by TCRdb to in-frame sequences with V and J called. These copies leave out some clones; in studies compared against another copy, an unresolved V gene accounts for under half, and the cause of the remainder is not known. D and trimming come from the DNA, and the V and J calls and clone size come from that table. This sample comprises around 85,000 clones, approximately 83% of them detected only once. The ten largest clones take up 6.3% of the sample.

CDR3 length: 14 amino acids, cysteine to phenylalanine. The retained sequence is limited to the CDR3, 42 bases, with the frame set at the first base. Based on the germline V gene, the CDR1 and CDR2 sequences are SGHTA and FQGNSA. Trimming at the junction amounts to 1 base on V and 2 bases on J, and the germline ends lie 7 bases apart. This sample stems from a study of T cell responses to AZD1222 COVID-19 vaccine (dated by TCRdb to the early 2020s). Regarding the complete study: Because spike-specific TCR depth and breadth did not differ between the two schedules, AZD1222 recipients who got a second dose at roughly 4 weeks were pooled with those who got a second dose at roughly 12 weeks. A total of over 230 trial participants underwent TCR sequencing, of whom approximately 200 had received two doses of AZD1222 and about 25 had received two doses of the MenACWY control vaccine. Trial participants were enrolled by age into subgroups of 18-55, 56-69 and 70-plus years, and around 140, 26 and 57 TCR-sequenced participants, respectively, were included in these subgroups.

Study-wide conclusions, independent of this receptor: Participants were mostly white British and included more females than males, and it was suggested by the authors that clonal diversity may have been underestimated. Spike-specific TCR breadth and depth rose significantly after two AZD1222 doses compared with day 0 and with MenACWY recipients. The 56-69-year group was small, and its depth increase did not reach significance, likely because of low power. No day 14 peak-response samples were available, so repertoires were characterized only after the peak T cell response. The vaccine-associated CD4 TCRs covered the entire spike protein, and the dominant responses fell in regions 160-218 and 743-854. Conclusions about previously exposed vaccinees were limited because only six AZD1222 recipients were SARS-CoV-2 seropositive at baseline. Nearly half of unique spike-specific TCRs reportedly recognized epitopes outside regions mutated in the B.1.351 and B.1.1.7 variants.

Read against the paper, the sample's time point label means: baseline before first vaccination. Samples from vaccinated people were obtained from the UK trials COV001 and COV002, which included a single-blind randomized controlled phase 2/3 trial of AZD1222 (ChAdOx1 nCoV-19) in healthy adults. Trial participant PBMC samples were collected at day 0 and day 28 after the second dose for TCRbeta chain sequencing. The specimen was peripheral blood, collected on day 0 of AZD1222 vaccination. The receptor comes from an adult in good health. The chain was built from TRBV7-2 and TRBJ2-3; TRBD1 is possibly the D segment (5 matching bases). CDR3 loop: CASSLVGLTDTQYF. The nucleotide sequence reads as follows: TGTGCCAGCAGCTTAGTGGGGCTCACAGATACGCAGTATTTT.